The entry below gives a single TCR beta chain sequence along with its context. Its antigen is still unknown. The input lacks base qualities; no much larger clone sits a single base away. The data originate from a study of long-term antiretroviral therapy in people with HIV (dated by TCRdb to between 2021 and 2022). In the study overall: The earliest samples were collected approximately a decade before the 2015 WHO recommendation for immediate ART, a period when ART was typically delayed until CD4 counts fell. Among the 25 to 30 participants with HIV, more than ten were female. A retrospective serial study tested whether changes in peripheral blood TRB repertoire composition and diversity were associated with ART initiation and durable HIV suppression. The cohort contributed over 150 cryopreserved PBMC samples from 30 adults with confirmed HIV infection, collected serially over a mean of about six years (range 1-12). Test extractions of a monoclonal T-cell line alongside 30 or so polyclonal samples showed no cross-contamination during QIAcube processing.

V trim: 1 base; J trim: 2 bases; unmatched bases: 7. CDR1 SGHAT and CDR2 FQNNGV were looked up in the germline V gene. The CDR3, from cysteine to phenylalanine, totals 17 residues. Just CDR3 DNA is preserved here, 51 bases in frame from base 1. Overall study results and their limits: The samples span the years 2004 to 2017, and the ART regimens used at that time may not be as effective as current regimens. No data were available on ART adherence, viral resistance or therapy changes, limiting inferences about post-ART repertoire changes. A significant increase in TRB diversity was found to be associated with ART initiation, although TRB diversity was observed to remain significantly below that of transplant donor controls even after long-term ART. Because pre-ART samples had limited cell numbers, unsorted PBMC were profiled rather than sorted CD4+ and CD8+ T cells. At every time point, the repertoire was dominated by expanded TRB clones first identified before ART initiation, although this dominance fluctuated and, in many PLHIV, declined after ART. Narrower CDR3 length ranges were observed in HIV repertoires than in controls, and an antigen-experienced repertoire with only a slight naive shift after ART was suggested by the network structure. Limited PBMC availability meant only the TCR beta chain was sequenced, without alpha chain pairing.

Sequencing of the TRB variable region was done with the immunoSEQ hsTCRB v3.0 assay at survey level resolution. A depth of roughly 35,000-55,000 T-cell genomes per sample was targeted for TRB sequencing. An Illumina MiSeq with a v3 150-cycle kit was used to sequence the pooled TRB libraries. The paper's data handling went like this. Repertoire analysis was performed in R inside a reproducible Nextflow workflow that covered QC, data transformation and analysis. LymphoSeq2, an R package for exploring AIRR-Seq data, was used to implement the custom analyses. A few samples that yielded fewer than 5000 total TRB sequences were excluded, so that around 190 HIV repertoires were analyzed. Among the roughly 180 retained HIV repertoires, 55 to 60 were collected before ART initiation and roughly 130 after ART initiation. Each repertoire was downsampled to 5000 TRB nucleotide sequences, and summary statistics were averaged across 100 downsampling iterations. Only TRB sequences with CDR3 regions of at least seven amino acids were retained for analysis. Diversity was assessed using a clonality score derived from Shannon entropy and using the Gini coefficient. In the repertoire networks, any two of the top 5000 CDR3 amino acid sequences were linked whenever the two sequences differed by an edit distance of one. GLIPH2 predicted antigen specificity groups and MHC restriction for TRB CDR3 amino acid sequences. To flag known CMV, EBV, HIV or tissue antigen associations, CDR3 amino acid sequences were matched against VDJdb and McPAS-TCR. Pre-ART, post-ART and control groups were compared with Wilcoxon signed-rank tests and Holm-Bonferroni correction. TCRdb obtained this table from immuneACCESS and retained in-frame rearrangements with V and J assigned. These tables miss some clones; where compared with another copy, unresolved V genes account for less than half of the shortfall, and the remainder is unexplained. For V, J and clone size, that table is used; D and trimming come from the DNA. This sample holds roughly 16,000 clones; around 84% were observed only once. The ten top clones hold approximately 4.9% of the sample.

To be included, a participant needed at least one PBMC sample from before ART initiation plus at least two post-ART samples. All participants with HIV were treated in the United States of America. Before DNA extraction, cryopreserved samples of roughly 0.9-11 million PBMC were thawed and then washed. At the time of the earliest PBMC sample, participants with HIV were aged between about 20 and 55 years. PBMC samples from each participant spanned 1-4 timepoints before ART initiation and 2-8 timepoints after ART initiation, with a median of 7 samples. For every participant, serial HIV viral load, CD4+ T-cell count, ART history and demographic data were obtained. Genomic DNA was extracted from unsorted PBMC with a Qiagen kit on a QIAcube, processed in batches of 12 samples.

The sample consisted of unsorted PBMCs, taken 0.1 years before starting antiretroviral therapy. The receptor chain draws on TRBV11-2 and TRBJ2-3, with 9 central nucleotides matching TRBD2. The TCR sequence derives from a man between 18 and 29 years old with HIV. The DNA is TGTGCCAGCAGCTTAGGAGGGGCGGGAGGGTACACAGATACGCAGTATTTT. Protein translation: CASSLGGAGGYTDTQYF.